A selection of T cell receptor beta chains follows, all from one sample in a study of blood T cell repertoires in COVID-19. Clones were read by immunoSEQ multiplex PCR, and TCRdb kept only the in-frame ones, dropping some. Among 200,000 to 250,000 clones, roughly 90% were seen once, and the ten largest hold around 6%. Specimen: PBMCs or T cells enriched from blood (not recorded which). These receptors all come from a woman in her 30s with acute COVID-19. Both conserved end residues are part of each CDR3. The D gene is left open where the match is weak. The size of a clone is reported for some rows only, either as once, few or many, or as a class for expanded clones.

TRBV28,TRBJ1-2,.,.,CASSLRDTLRGYTF,TGTGCCAGCAGTCTCCGGGACACTTTAAGGGGCTACACCTTC
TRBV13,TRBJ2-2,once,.,CASSPPVRANTGELFF,TGTGCCAGCAGCCCCCCCGTGAGGGCGAACACCGGGGAGCTGTTTTTT
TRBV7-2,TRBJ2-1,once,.,CASSLDANPRGEQFF,TGTGCCAGCAGCTTAGACGCTAATCCAAGGGGTGAGCAGTTCTTC
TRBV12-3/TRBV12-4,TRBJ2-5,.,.,CASSNNRGETQYF,TGTGCCAGCAGTAACAACCGGGGAGAGACCCAGTACTTC
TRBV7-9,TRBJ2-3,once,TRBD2,CASRYNQRGGRDTQYF,TGTGCCAGCAGGTACAACCAGCGGGGGGGCCGAGATACGCAGTATTTT
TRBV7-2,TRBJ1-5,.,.,CASSSGHEVQPQHF,TGTGCCAGCAGCTCGGGACATGAAGTTCAGCCCCAGCATTTT
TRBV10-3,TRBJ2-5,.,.,CAIRGGWEETQYF,TGTGCCATCAGAGGGGGATGGGAAGAGACCCAGTACTTC
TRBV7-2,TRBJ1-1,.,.,CASSSPGTLNTEAFF,TGTGCCAGCAGCTCCCCGGGTACGCTGAACACTGAAGCTTTCTTT
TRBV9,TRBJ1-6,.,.,CASSVGQEVSPLHF,TGTGCCAGCAGCGTAGGACAGGAGGTTTCACCCCTCCACTTT
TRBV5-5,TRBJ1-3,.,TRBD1,CASRPPGTGDTIYF,TGTGCCAGCAGACCTCCCGGGACAGGGGACACCATATATTTT
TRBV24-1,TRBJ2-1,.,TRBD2,CATSDSGLAGGNEQFF,TGTGCCACCAGTGACTCGGGACTAGCGGGTGGGAATGAGCAGTTCTTC
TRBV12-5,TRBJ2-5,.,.,CASGLEQAIPLQETQYF,TGTGCTAGTGGTTTGGAACAGGCCATTCCCCTCCAAGAGACCCAGTACTTC
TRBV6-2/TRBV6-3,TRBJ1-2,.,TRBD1,CASSPLAGQGSRGYTF,TGTGCCAGCAGTCCACTCGCGGGACAGGGATCTAGAGGCTACACCTTC
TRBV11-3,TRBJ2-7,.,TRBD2,CASSPRIAGRDEQYF,TGTGCCAGCAGCCCCCGGATAGCAGGGAGGGACGAGCAGTACTTC
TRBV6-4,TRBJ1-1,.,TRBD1,CASRAGTDLGNTEAFF,TGTGCCAGCAGGGCCGGGACAGACTTGGGGAACACTGAAGCTTTCTTT
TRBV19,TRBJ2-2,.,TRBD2,CASSIGPSGGPGELFF,TGTGCCAGTAGTATAGGCCCTAGCGGGGGACCCGGGGAGCTGTTTTTT
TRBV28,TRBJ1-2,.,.,CASTETTDIYGYTF,TGTGCCAGCACAGAAACTACGGATATCTATGGCTACACCTTC
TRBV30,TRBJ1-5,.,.,CACQTSGYNQPQHF,TGTGCCTGCCAGACCTCAGGTTACAATCAGCCCCAGCATTTT
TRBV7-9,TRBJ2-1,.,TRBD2,CASSLRLAGEEQFF,TGTGCCAGCAGCTTAAGACTAGCGGGGGAGGAGCAGTTCTTC
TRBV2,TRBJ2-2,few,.,CASSEAGDKAANTGELFF,TGTGCCAGCAGTGAAGCGGGGGACAAAGCAGCGAACACCGGGGAGCTGTTTTTT
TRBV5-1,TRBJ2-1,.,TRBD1,CASSFSGQGSNEQFF,TGCGCCAGCAGCTTCTCGGGACAGGGGAGCAATGAGCAGTTCTTC
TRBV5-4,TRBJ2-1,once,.,CATTLAPSSYNEQFF,TGTGCCACTACCCTAGCGCCCAGCTCCTACAATGAGCAGTTCTTC
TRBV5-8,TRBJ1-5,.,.,CASSLAGGAQPQHF,TGTGCCAGCAGCTTGGCGGGTGGGGCTCAGCCCCAGCATTTT
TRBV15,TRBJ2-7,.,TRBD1,CATSRDLGQGNEQYF,TGTGCCACCAGCAGAGATCTCGGACAGGGTAACGAGCAGTACTTC
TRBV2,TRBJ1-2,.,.,CASNDGGSITF,TGTGCCAGCAATGATGGGGGCTCCATAACCTTC
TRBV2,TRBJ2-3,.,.,CASSEAPRDTQLTDTQYF,TGTGCCAGCAGTGAAGCCCCACGGGACACTCAACTCACAGATACGCAGTATTTT
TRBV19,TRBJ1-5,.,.,CASSTRVRSNQPQHF,TGTGCCAGTAGTACCCGTGTGCGGAGCAATCAGCCCCAGCATTTT
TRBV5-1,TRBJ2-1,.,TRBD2,CASSLFRTSGGSSYNEQFF,TGCGCCAGCAGCTTGTTCCGGACTAGCGGGGGTAGCTCCTACAATGAGCAGTTCTTC
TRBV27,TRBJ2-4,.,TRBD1,CASSAATGTGGDIQYF,TGTGCCAGCAGTGCAGCGACCGGGACAGGGGGTGACATTCAGTACTTC
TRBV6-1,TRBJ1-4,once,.,CASSETGREKLFF,TGTGCCAGCAGTGAAACAGGGCGGGAAAAACTGTTTTTT
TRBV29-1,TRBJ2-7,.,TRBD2,CSVGPAGGQYSYEQYF,TGCAGCGTTGGTCCAGCGGGGGGACAGTATAGCTACGAGCAGTACTTC
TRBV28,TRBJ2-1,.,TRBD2,CASKPGGLVTYNEQFF,TGTGCCAGCAAACCCGGAGGACTAGTAACCTACAATGAGCAGTTCTTC
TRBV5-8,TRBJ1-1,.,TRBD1,CASSFRGQLAEAFF,TGTGCCAGCAGCTTCAGGGGGCAGCTAGCTGAAGCTTTCTTT
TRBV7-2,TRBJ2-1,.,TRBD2,CASSLGLAGGHNEQFF,TGTGCCAGCAGCTTAGGACTAGCGGGAGGGCACAATGAGCAGTTCTTC
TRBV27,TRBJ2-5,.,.,CASSPGGQETQYF,TGTGCCAGCAGCCCCGGCGGCCAAGAGACCCAGTACTTC
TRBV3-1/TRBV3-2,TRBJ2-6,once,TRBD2,CASSQDNPLATYSGANVLTF,TGTGCCAGCAGCCAAGATAATCCACTAGCGACATACTCTGGGGCCAACGTCCTGACTTTC
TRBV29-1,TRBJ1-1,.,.,CSVTTGTLNTEAFF,TGCAGCGTAACCACCGGGACACTGAACACTGAAGCTTTCTTT
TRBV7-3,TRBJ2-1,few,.,CASSLNGGALNEQFF,TGTGCCAGCAGCTTAAATGGGGGGGCACTGAATGAGCAGTTCTTC
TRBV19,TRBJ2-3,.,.,CASREQPILTDTQYF,TGTGCCAGTAGGGAACAGCCGATTCTCACAGATACGCAGTATTTT
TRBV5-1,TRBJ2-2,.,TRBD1,CASSGDRGGTGELFF,TGCGCCAGCAGCGGGGACAGGGGCGGCACCGGGGAGCTGTTTTTT
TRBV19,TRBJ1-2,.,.,CASSMSGNYGYTF,TGTGCCAGTAGTATGTCAGGGAACTATGGCTACACCTTC
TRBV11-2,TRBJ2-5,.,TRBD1,CASSLGDRGRETQYF,TGTGCCAGCAGCCTCGGGGACAGGGGTCGGGAGACCCAGTACTTC